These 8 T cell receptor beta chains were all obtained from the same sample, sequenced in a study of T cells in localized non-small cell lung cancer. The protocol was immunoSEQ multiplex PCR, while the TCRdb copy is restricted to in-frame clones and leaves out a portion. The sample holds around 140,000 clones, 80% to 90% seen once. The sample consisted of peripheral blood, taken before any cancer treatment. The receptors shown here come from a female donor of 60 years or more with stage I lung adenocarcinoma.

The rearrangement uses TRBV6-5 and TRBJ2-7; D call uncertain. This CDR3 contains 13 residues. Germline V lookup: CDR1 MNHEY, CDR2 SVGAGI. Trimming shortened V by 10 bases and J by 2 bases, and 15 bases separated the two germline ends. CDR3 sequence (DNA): TGTGCCACCCGAATACAAGGTGCCTACGAGCAGTACTTC. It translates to CATRIQGAYEQYF.

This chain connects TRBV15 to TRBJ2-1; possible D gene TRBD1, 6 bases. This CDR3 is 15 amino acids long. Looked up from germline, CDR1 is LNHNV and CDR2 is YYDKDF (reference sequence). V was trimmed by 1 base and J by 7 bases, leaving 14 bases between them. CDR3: CATSRAPGQTNEQFF. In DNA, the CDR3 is TGTGCCACCAGCAGAGCCCCGGGACAAACAAATGAGCAGTTCTTC.

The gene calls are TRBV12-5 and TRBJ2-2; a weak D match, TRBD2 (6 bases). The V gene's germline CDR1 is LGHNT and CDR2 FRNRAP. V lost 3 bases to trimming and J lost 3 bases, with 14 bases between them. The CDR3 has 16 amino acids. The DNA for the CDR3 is TGTGCTAGTGGTTTTTGGGAGGCCTTGGACACCGGGGAGCTGTTTTTT. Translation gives CASGFWEALDTGELFF.

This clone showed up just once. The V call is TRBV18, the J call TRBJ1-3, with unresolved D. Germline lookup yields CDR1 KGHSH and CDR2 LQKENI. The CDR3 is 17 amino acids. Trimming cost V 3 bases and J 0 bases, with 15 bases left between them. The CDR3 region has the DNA TGTGCCAGCTCACCCCCGGGTTCCGGCCCCTCTGGAAACACCATATATTTT. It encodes CASSPPGSGPSGNTIYF.

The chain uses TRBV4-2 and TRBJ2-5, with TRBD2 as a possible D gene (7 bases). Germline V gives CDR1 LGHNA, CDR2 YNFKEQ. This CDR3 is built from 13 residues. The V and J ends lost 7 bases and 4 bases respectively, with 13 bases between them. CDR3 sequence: CASKRGAGETQYF. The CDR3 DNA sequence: TGTGCCAGCAAACGGGGGGCGGGAGAGACCCAGTACTTC.

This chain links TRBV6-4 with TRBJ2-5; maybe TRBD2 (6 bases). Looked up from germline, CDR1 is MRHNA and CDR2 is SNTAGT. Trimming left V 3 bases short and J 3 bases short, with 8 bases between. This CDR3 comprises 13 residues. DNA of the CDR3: TGTGCCAGCAGTGAAGGAGGGAAAGAGACCCAGTACTTC. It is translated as CASSEGGKETQYF.

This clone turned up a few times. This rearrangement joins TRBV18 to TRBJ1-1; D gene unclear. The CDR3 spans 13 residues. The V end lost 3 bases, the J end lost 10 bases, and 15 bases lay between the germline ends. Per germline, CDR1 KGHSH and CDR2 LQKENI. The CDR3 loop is CASSPSESPGAFF. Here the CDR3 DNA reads TGTGCCAGCTCACCGTCGGAGTCTCCGGGAGCTTTCTTT.

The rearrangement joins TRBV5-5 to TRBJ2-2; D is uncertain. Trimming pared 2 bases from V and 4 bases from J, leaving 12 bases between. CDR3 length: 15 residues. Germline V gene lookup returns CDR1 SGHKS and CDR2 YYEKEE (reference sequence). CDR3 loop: CASSFSSGFTGELFF. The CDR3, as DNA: TGTGCCAGCAGCTTTAGTTCCGGGTTCACCGGGGAGCTGTTTTTT.